A single sample is the source of the 27 T cell receptor beta chains below, sequenced in a study of blood T cell repertoires in COVID-19. Sequenced by immunoSEQ multiplex PCR; TCRdb stores in-frame clones only, minus some. Of some 120,000 clones in the sample, just under 85% are singletons; the top ten hold about 17%. The sequenced sample was peripheral blood. Receptors were obtained from a woman aged 45-65 years with acute or convalescent COVID-19.

The chain has TRBV6-5 and TRBJ1-1; 10 nucleotides line up with TRBD1. The CDR3 has 15 residues. With 6 bases clipped from V and 6 bases from J, the junction kept 10 bases outside the gene matches. Germline V CDR1 and CDR2: MNHEY, SVGAGI. The CDR3 is CASSTRQTGGSEAFF. The CDR3 coding sequence is TGTGCCAGCAGCACACGCCAGACAGGGGGCTCTGAAGCTTTCTTT.

V gene TRBV5-5 combines with J gene TRBJ1-3; the match to TRBD1 covers 8 bases. The J segment lost 2 bases and the V segment lost 4 bases, leaving 11 bases of the junction unmatched. The CDR3 contains 17 residues. From germline, CDR1 is SGHKS and CDR2 YYEKEE (reference sequence). For the CDR3, the DNA is TGTGCCAGCAGCACCCGACAGGGGAAGGATCCTGGAAACACCATATATTTT. This sequence encodes CASSTRQGKDPGNTIYF.

The CDR3 nucleotides read TGTGCCAGCAGCTTCAGCGGGGCCCCAGCCTACGAGCAGTACTTC. Amino acid sequence: CASSFSGAPAYEQYF. The J gene is TRBJ2-7, the V gene TRBV7-2; 7 bases are a match to TRBD2. The CDR3 is made up of 15 amino acids. The V segment lost 3 bases and the J segment 2 bases; nucleotides outside the gene matches: 7. Germline lookup yields CDR1 SGHTA and CDR2 FQGNSA.

This chain connects TRBV7-9 to TRBJ1-3; no reliable D call. Trimming removed 2 bases at V and 0 bases at J, with 14 bases between. This CDR3 has 17 amino acids. Germline CDR1 is SEHNR and CDR2 is FQNEAQ (reference sequence). Here the CDR3 reads CASSLRGGLPSGNTIYF. In nucleotides, the CDR3 is TGTGCCAGCAGCTTACGCGGCGGACTCCCCTCTGGAAACACCATATATTTT.

The chain recombines TRBV9 with TRBJ1-1; 8 nucleotides agree with TRBD1. Germline loops: CDR1 SGDLS, CDR2 YYNGEE. The J segment lost 3 bases and the V segment lost 3 bases, leaving 10 bases of the junction unmatched. The CDR3 loop spans 16 amino acids. The chain's CDR3 is CASSDAPGQAYTEAFF. Here the CDR3 DNA reads TGTGCCAGCAGCGACGCCCCGGGACAGGCGTACACTGAAGCTTTCTTT.

The gene calls are TRBV5-1 and TRBJ1-2; the match to TRBD1 covers 7 bases. V shed 4 bases, J shed 0 bases, and the junction held 9 bases outside the gene matches. The CDR3 is 16 residues long. CDR1 and CDR2 from the germline V gene are SGHRS and YFSETQ. CDR3 amino acids: CASSNGQAVTNYGYTF. CDR3 sequence (DNA): TGCGCCAGCAGCAACGGACAGGCCGTAACTAACTATGGCTACACCTTC.

The chain couples TRBV3-1 (or the pseudogene TRBV3-2) to TRBJ1-2; weak D call: TRBD1 (5 bases). Germline-derived CDR1 and CDR2 are LGHDT and YNNKEL (reference sequence). Trimming removed 0 bases at V and 5 bases at J, with 7 bases between. This CDR3 is 13 amino acids long. The CDR3 here is CASSQDRGYGYTF. DNA of the CDR3: TGTGCCAGCAGCCAAGATAGGGGTTATGGCTACACCTTC.

V usage is TRBV12-3 or TRBV12-4 and J usage is TRBJ1-4; no firm D call. The CDR3 runs to 12 residues. Trimming left V 2 bases short and J 8 bases short, with 6 bases between. CDR3 in DNA: TGTGCCAGCAGTTTATCCAGGGAAAAACTGTTTTTT. Translating it yields CASSLSREKLFF.

The chain employs TRBV10-3 and TRBJ2-7; D possibly corresponds to TRBD1 (5 bases). Germline CDR1 reads ENHRY; CDR2 reads SYGVKD. The V and J ends lost 0 bases and 0 bases respectively, with 12 bases between them. This CDR3 is 16 amino acids long. The CDR3, as DNA: TGTGCCATCAGTGAGTCTGGACAAACCGACTCCTACGAGCAGTACTTC. This translates into CAISESGQTDSYEQYF.

This clone was detected only once. The chain has TRBV5-4 and TRBJ2-3, with TRBD1 identical over 9 bases. In germline, CDR1 is SGHNT, CDR2 YYREEE (reference sequence). This CDR3 is 16 amino acids long. The trim removed 3 bases at V and 6 bases at J, leaving 11 bases unmatched. The CDR3, as DNA: TGTGCCAGCAGCTGGGATCCGGGACAGGGTTTCGATACGCAGTATTTT. This gives the protein CASSWDPGQGFDTQYF.

In this sample, this clone turned up once. The rearrangement links TRBV6-6 to TRBJ2-3, with D perhaps matching TRBD2 (5 bases). Germline values: CDR1 MNHNY, CDR2 SVGAGI (reference sequence). This CDR3 is built from 15 residues. The germline V and J ends were trimmed by 3 bases and 6 bases, with 16 bases remaining between them. In nucleotides, the CDR3 is TGTGCCAGCAGTTATCCGGACTCCGGAGTTGATACGCAGTATTTT. Encoded protein: CASSYPDSGVDTQYF.

The genes are TRBV11-3 and TRBJ2-1, with D maybe TRBD1 (6 bases). Germline loops: CDR1 SGHNT, CDR2 YENEEA. V lost 5 bases and J 5 bases, leaving 16 bases between the germline ends. The CDR3 consists of 15 residues. The CDR3: CASSARGTQDNEQFF. CDR3 nucleotides: TGTGCCAGCAGCGCGCGAGGGACACAAGACAATGAGCAGTTCTTC.

V usage is TRBV12-3 or TRBV12-4 and J usage is TRBJ1-1; no firm D call. The CDR3 sequence is 11 residues long. V lost 4 bases and J lost 8, with 8 bases in between. The CDR3 DNA sequence: TGTGCCAGCAGTTCCTACCCGGAAGCTTTCTTT. Its translation: CASSSYPEAFF.

V usage is TRBV15 and J usage is TRBJ2-1, with D possibly matching TRBD2 (5 bases). The V end lost 0 bases, the J end lost 10 bases, and 16 bases lay between the germline ends. Germline loops: CDR1 LNHNV, CDR2 YYDKDF (reference sequence). The CDR3 sequence is 15 residues long. The DNA for the CDR3 is TGTGCCACCAGCAGAGATCAGGACTCTTCGAGGGAGCAGTTCTTC. Protein: CATSRDQDSSREQFF.

The rearrangement links TRBV6-5 to TRBJ2-1; TRBD2 matches 11 bases. Germline CDR1 reads MNHEY; CDR2 reads SVGAGI. The V segment lost 10 bases and the J segment 6 bases; nucleotides outside the gene matches: 11. The length of the CDR3 is 15 residues. Written as DNA, the CDR3 is TGTGCCACCCTCTTGAGTAGCGGGGGGGCCAATGAGCAGTTCTTC. It translates to CATLLSSGGANEQFF.

Here the CDR3 reads CAWSVLEGTEAFF. CDR3 nucleotides: TGTGCCTGGAGTGTACTTGAGGGTACTGAAGCTTTCTTT. The chain carries TRBV30 and TRBJ1-1; D call uncertain. CDR1 GTSNPN and CDR2 SVGIG come from the germline V gene (reference sequence). The CDR3 runs to 13 residues. The V end was cut by 0 bases, the J end by 5 bases, with 10 bases between.

This clone was detected only once. The genes are TRBV25-1 and TRBJ2-1; TRBD2 matches at 10 bases. Germline CDR1 reads MGHDK; CDR2 reads SYGVNS. The trim removed 6 bases at V and 0 bases at J, leaving 8 bases unmatched. The CDR3 runs to 17 residues. Here the CDR3 DNA reads TGTGCCAGCAGACCAACTAGCGGGGCCGGCTCCTACAATGAGCAGTTCTTC. This codes for CASRPTSGAGSYNEQFF.

The gene calls are TRBV6-5 and TRBJ1-2, with a weak D call TRBD1 (6 bases). The CDR3 contains 13 residues. Trimming stripped 5 bases from V and 6 bases from J, with 13 bases between. Looked up from germline, CDR1 is MNHEY and CDR2 is SVGAGI. CDR3 coding DNA: TGTGCCAGCAGTCCCGGGAGGGGGGATGGCTACACCTTC. This sequence encodes CASSPGRGDGYTF.

V and J are TRBV2 and TRBJ1-1, with D unclear. V was trimmed by 6 bases and J by 1 base, leaving 9 bases between them. The CDR3 sequence is 13 residues long. Germline lookup yields CDR1 SNHLY and CDR2 FYNNEI. CDR3 protein: CASSPTENTEAFF. The CDR3 DNA reads as TGTGCCAGCAGCCCCACAGAGAACACTGAAGCTTTCTTT.

V is TRBV2 and J is TRBJ1-5, with D unclear. Trimming removed 3 bases at V and 10 bases at J, with 19 bases between. The CDR3 is 15 amino acids. Per the germline V gene, CDR1 is SNHLY and CDR2 is FYNNEI. CDR3 nucleotide sequence: TGTGCCAGCAGTGATTTCAAGGGAGGAATTGATCCCCAGCATTTT. Encoded protein: CASSDFKGGIDPQHF.

The CDR3 spells CASSGDSGNTIYF. CDR3 nucleotide sequence: TGTGCCAGCAGCGGGGACTCTGGAAACACCATATATTTT. J is TRBJ1-3 and V is TRBV12-3 or TRBV12-4; no definite D call. The CDR3 covers 13 residues. Trimming removed 6 bases from V and 0 bases from J, with 6 bases in between.

This sequence joins TRBV3-1 (or the pseudogene TRBV3-2) and TRBJ2-6; D is uncertain. Trimming stripped 1 base from V and 7 bases from J, with 14 bases between. CDR1 LGHDT and CDR2 YNNKEL come from the germline V gene (reference sequence). The CDR3 sequence is 16 residues long. This CDR3 is CASSQAPVGTANVLTF. The CDR3 nucleotides read TGTGCCAGCAGCCAAGCCCCAGTGGGCACCGCCAACGTCCTGACTTTC.

The genes are TRBV2 and TRBJ2-7; 8 nucleotides align to TRBD2. V lost 5 bases to trimming and J lost 8 bases; unmatched junction nucleotides: 8. The CDR3 spans 13 residues. The germline V gene encodes CDR1 SNHLY and CDR2 FYNNEI. The CDR3 nucleotides read TGTGCCAGCAGTAAACCGGGACTAGACAAGCAGTACTTC. Translation gives CASSKPGLDKQYF.

Notes on this clone: Other nucleotide sequences from this sample produce the same CDR3. The rearrangement joins TRBV24-1 to TRBJ1-3; no clear D gene. CDR1 is KGHDR, CDR2 SFDVKD, per germline. The CDR3 consists of 12 residues. V was trimmed by 5 bases and J by 4 bases, leaving 5 bases between them. CDR3 sequence (DNA): TGTGCCACCAGTGCGTCCGGAAACACCATATATTTT. Its translation is CATSASGNTIYF.

The chain carries TRBV4-1 and TRBJ2-1, with 10 positions matching TRBD2. The CDR3 runs to 16 residues. The germline gives CDR1 MGHRA, CDR2 YSYEKL. V was clipped by 0 bases and J by 6 bases; unmatched bases: 5. CDR3 amino acids: CASSQERAGGPNEQFF. The CDR3 region has the DNA TGCGCCAGCAGCCAAGAGAGAGCGGGGGGGCCCAATGAGCAGTTCTTC.

This chain uses TRBV5-1 with TRBJ1-2, with 8 nucleotides matching TRBD1. Germline V lookup: CDR1 SGHRS, CDR2 YFSETQ. The V segment lost 0 bases and the J segment 4 bases; nucleotides outside the gene matches: 8. This CDR3 is built from 16 residues. For the CDR3, the DNA is TGCGCCAGCAGCTTGGCCGGGCAGGGGGCGACCTATGGCTACACCTTC. Its protein is CASSLAGQGATYGYTF.

A single count supports this clone. The J gene is TRBJ2-1, the V gene TRBV6-1; D unresolved. Germline V lookup: CDR1 MNHNS, CDR2 SASEGT. With 0 bases removed from V and 0 bases from J, the gap between germline ends came to 9 bases. The CDR3 loop spans 16 amino acids. The CDR3 bases are TGTGCCAGCAGTGAAGCGGCACGATACTCCTACAATGAGCAGTTCTTC. Translation gives CASSEAARYSYNEQFF.